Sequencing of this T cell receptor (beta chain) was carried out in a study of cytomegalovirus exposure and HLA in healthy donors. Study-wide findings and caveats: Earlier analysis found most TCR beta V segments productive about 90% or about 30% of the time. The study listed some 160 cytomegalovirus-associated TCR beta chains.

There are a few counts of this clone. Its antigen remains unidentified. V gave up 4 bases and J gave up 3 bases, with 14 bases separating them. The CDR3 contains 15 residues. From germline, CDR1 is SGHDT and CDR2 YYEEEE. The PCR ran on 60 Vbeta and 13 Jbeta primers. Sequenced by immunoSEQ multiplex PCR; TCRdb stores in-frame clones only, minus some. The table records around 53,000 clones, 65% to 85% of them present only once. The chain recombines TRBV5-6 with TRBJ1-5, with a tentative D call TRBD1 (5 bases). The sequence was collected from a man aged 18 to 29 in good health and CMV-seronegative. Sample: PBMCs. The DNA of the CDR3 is TGTGCCAGCAGCGTCGGGGGTCCTAACAATCAGCCCCAGCATTTT. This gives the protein CASSVGGPNNQPQHF.